This T cell receptor (beta chain) was found in a study of blood T cell repertoires in COVID-19. Study-level background: The United States, Italy and Spain provided the acute and convalescent COVID-19 samples. From T cells, B-cell-depleted T cells, or PBMCs came the material, which was cDNA or gDNA.

Seattle-derived patients entered the study during active infection and were followed longitudinally. Source study methods: By means of reference gene primer amplification, nucleated cell counts were estimated. Sequencing used immunoSEQ multiplex PCR; TCRdb keeps in-frame clones, though not all of them. The DNA was the basis for D and trimming; V, J and clone size are from that table. This sample carries 150,000 or so clones, approximately 80% of them seen once, and the ten largest clones take about 12%. With V trimmed by 4 bases and J by 5 bases, 5 bases remained unmatched. CDR3 length equals 14 residues. Germline CDR1 GTSNPN, CDR2 SVGIG (reference sequence).

Sample: peripheral blood. This receptor was obtained from a woman aged 60-75 years with COVID-19, enrolled during active disease. This rearrangement joins TRBV30 to TRBJ2-2, with 9 bases aligning to TRBD1. CDR3 DNA: TGTGCCTGGACCCTGACAGGGGGGACCGGGGAGCTGTTTTTT. As protein: CAWTLTGGTGELFF.